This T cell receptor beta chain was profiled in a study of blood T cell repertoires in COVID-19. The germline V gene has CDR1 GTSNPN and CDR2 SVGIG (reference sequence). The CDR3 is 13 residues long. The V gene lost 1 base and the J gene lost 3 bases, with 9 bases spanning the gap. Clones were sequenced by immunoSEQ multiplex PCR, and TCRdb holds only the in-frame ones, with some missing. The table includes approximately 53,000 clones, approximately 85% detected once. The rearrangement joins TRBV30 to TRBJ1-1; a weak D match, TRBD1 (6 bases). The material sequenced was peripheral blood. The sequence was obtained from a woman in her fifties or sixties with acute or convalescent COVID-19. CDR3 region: CAWSEQGYTEAFF. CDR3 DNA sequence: TGTGCCTGGAGTGAACAGGGCTACACTGAAGCTTTCTTT.